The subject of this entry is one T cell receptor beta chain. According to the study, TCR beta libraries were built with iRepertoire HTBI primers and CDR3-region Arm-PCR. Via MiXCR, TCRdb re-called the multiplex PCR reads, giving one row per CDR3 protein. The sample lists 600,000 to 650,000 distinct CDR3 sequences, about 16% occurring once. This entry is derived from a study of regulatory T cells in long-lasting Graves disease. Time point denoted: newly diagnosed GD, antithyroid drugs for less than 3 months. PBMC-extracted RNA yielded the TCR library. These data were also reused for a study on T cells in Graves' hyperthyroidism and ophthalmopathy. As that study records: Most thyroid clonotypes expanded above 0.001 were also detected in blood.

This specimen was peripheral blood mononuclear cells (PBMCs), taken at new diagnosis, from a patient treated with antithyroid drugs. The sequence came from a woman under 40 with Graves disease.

CDR3 coding DNA: TGTGCCAGCAGTTACCAGGGGGTGTACCAAGAGACCCAGTACTTC. It is translated as CASSYQGVYQETQYF. The chain joins TRBV6-5 to TRBJ2-5; 7 nucleotides match TRBD1. The CDR3 spans 15 residues. Germline V gene data show CDR1 as MNHEY and CDR2 as SVGAGI. Trimming took 2 bases from V and 0 from J; bases not matched to a gene: 3.